This T cell receptor (beta chain) was recorded in a study of blood T cells in healthy people across ages. The second PCR ran about 6 to 11 cycles with a sample-barcoded 5' primer and J-beta primers. Tags on each cDNA molecule came from a template-switch adaptor with 12 random nucleotides. MiXCR was run by TCRdb on the 5' RACE reads, yielding one entry per CDR3 protein. Of around 1.5 million distinct CDR3 sequences in the sample, 59% are singletons; the top ten hold over 6.5%. Each donor had about 10 milliliters of peripheral blood drawn. No fewer than 6 micrograms of total RNA were isolated from every sample. Remarks on this clonotype: Its antigen is unidentified.

Trimming removed 4 bases at V and 0 bases at J, with 13 bases between. Germline V lookup: CDR1 SGHAT, CDR2 FQNNGV. There are 15 residues in the CDR3. Broader study findings: The CMV status of each donor remained undetermined, and this could have confounded shifts in expanded clonotypes.

The V gene is TRBV11-2, the J gene TRBJ2-7, with D perhaps being TRBD1 or TRBD2 (5 bases each). The receptor's source is a man between 18 and 29 years old in good health. The material sequenced was blood. The CDR3 spells CASSYGTLSSYEQYF. The CDR3 coding sequence is TGTGCCAGCAGCTACGGGACGTTAAGCTCCTACGAGCAGTACTTC.